The rows below give T cell receptor delta chains drawn from one sample of a study of human gamma delta and Vdelta1 T cells. TCRdb used CATT to re-call clones from the PCR reads. The data hold around 13,000 delta-chain clones, with around 49% observed a single time. Their cognate antigens are unknown. The source material was Vdelta1 gamma-delta T cells from blood grown in culture (DOT cells). The origin of the receptors is a human donor in good health. Each CDR3 is given with its conserved first and last residue. D genes are given only for firm matches. A row's size may be missing; if present it is once, few, many or a size class.

>TRDJ1|TRDV1|-|-
TGTGCTCTTGGGGACAACGTGGGGGCTCTGGGGAGCGATAAACTCATCTTT
CALGDNVGALGSDKLIF
>TRDJ2|TRDV1|-|-
TGTGCTCTTGGGGAACTAGCAGACTCCAGATACGCAGGGCTTGCTTTGACAGCACAACTCTTCTTT
CALGELADSRYAGLALTAQLFF
>TRDJ1|TRDV2|-|TRDD3
TGTGCCTGTGACACCGATACTGGGGGGGACACCGATAAACTCATCTTT
CACDTDTGGDTDKLIF
>TRDJ1|TRDV1|-|TRDD3
TGTGCTCTTGGGCCCTCAGGGACTCCCCTACTGGGGGATACCCTACGGTACACCGATAAACTCATCTTT
CALGPSGTPLLGDTLRYTDKLIF
>TRDJ1|TRDV1|-|-
TGTGCTCTTGGGGAACTCTGGGACACCGATAAACTCATCTTT
CALGELWDTDKLIF
>TRDJ1|TRDV1|few|TRDD2
TGTGCTCTTGGGGATCACTTCCTACGGGGTACTGAGTACACCGATAAACTCATCTTT
CALGDHFLRGTEYTDKLIF
>TRDJ1|TRDV1|few|TRDD3
TGTGCTCTTGGACCGGATGGGGGACAAAACACCGACACCGATAAACTCATCTTT
CALGPDGGQNTDTDKLIF
>TRDJ3|TRDV1|medium-sized|-
TGTGCTCTTGGGGCCCCCAGCCGGGTCGGGGGGAAGAAAGGCTGGGACACCCGACAGATGTTTTTC
CALGAPSRVGGKKGWDTRQMFF
>TRDJ3|TRDV1|-|TRDD3
TGTGCTCTTGGGGAACGGTGGGCCGTCCCAACTGGGGGATACGCCCCCGAAAGCTCCTGGGACACCCGACAGATGTTTTTC
CALGERWAVPTGGYAPESSWDTRQMFF
>TRDJ1|TRDV1|-|-
TGTGCTCTTGGGGAACTGGAGGGCCCTGAAGGCTCCTGGTACACCGATAAACTCATCTTT
CALGELEGPEGSWYTDKLIF
>TRDJ1|TRDV1|-|-
TGTGCTCTTGGGGATCCAAGATTGGGCCCCTCTGGGGCCCCGCGCCATAAACTCATCTTT
CALGDPRLGPSGAPRHKLIF